This TCR beta chain came from a study of T cell responses to AZD1222 COVID-19 vaccine. Overall study results and limits: Spike was spanned by vaccine-associated CD4 TCRs, which were dominant at 160-218 and 743-854. Mostly white British, mostly female donors; authors suggested clonal diversity may be underestimated. As reported, nearly half of all spike-specific TCRs target variant regions that are unmutated.

Sequencing used immunoSEQ multiplex PCR; TCRdb keeps in-frame clones, though not all of them. This repertoire shows approximately 170,000 clones, around 90% found once; its top ten account for 0.95% to 1.1%. This clone was seen once. Its antigen is not identified. The CDR3 contains 13 residues. V gave up 2 bases and J gave up 5 bases, with 9 bases separating them. Germline assignment: CDR1 KGHSH and CDR2 LQKENI. The chain is built from TRBV18 and TRBJ1-1; D is unclear. The TCR was taken from an adult who received the AZD1222 COVID-19 vaccine. Sequenced material: peripheral blood, taken 28 days after the second AZD1222 dose. The CDR3 DNA sequence: TGTGCCAGCTCACCATCGGGGAGGACTGAAGCTTTCTTT. This gives the protein CASSPSGRTEAFF.